The subject of this entry is one T cell receptor beta chain. Regarding time point: patch test 1, 2 weeks after DPC sensitization. The treatment: therapeutic diphenylcyclopropenone sensitization with weekly scalp DPC. These data originate in a study of human T cells and chemical hapten exposure. Study background: The study lasted approximately 26 weeks, and patients were dosed weekly with diphenylcyclopropenone on the scalp throughout. Read at 6 days, the patch tests placed 0.01% DPC on the upper back. Small pooled library volume differences mainly caused per-sample TCR yield variation.

TCRdb reprocessed the RACE reads via MiXCR and lists one record per CDR3 protein. The sample consists of more than 55,000 distinct CDR3 sequences, 9.8% of them appearing once. CDR1 is MGHRA, CDR2 YSYEKL, per germline. J lost 5 bases, V lost 4 bases, and 5 bases had no gene match. The CDR3 totals 14 residues. The receptor comes from a woman in her forties with alopecia areata. Some clones in this sample may be carry-over from other donors' samples. This material consisted of whole blood, taken in connection with sensitization to the hapten diphenylcyclopropenone (DPC). The gene calls are TRBV4-1 and TRBJ1-1; 9 bases fit TRBD1. This chain's CDR3 is CASSLQTGGTEAFF. The CDR3, as DNA: TGCGCCAGCAGCCTACAGACAGGGGGAACTGAAGCTTTCTTT.